This T cell receptor beta chain was sequenced during a study of radiotherapy plus CTLA-4 blockade in lung cancer. Overall study context: Objective response was observed in approximately 18% of patients, and disease control in just over 30%.

General observations from the study: The best prediction of response reportedly came from early blood T cell clone dynamics, with interferon-beta. Expansion of tumor-derived TCR clones was observed in blood after radiotherapy plus ipilimumab.

The V gene's germline CDR1 is GTSNPN and CDR2 SVGIG (reference sequence). V was shortened by 0 bases and J by 5 bases, with 14 bases between the two germline ends. The CDR3 has 14 residues. This clone showed up just a few times. The antigen remains unidentified. Chemo-refractory metastatic non-small-cell lung cancer patients received focal radiation with ipilimumab CTLA-4 blockade. The data were produced by immunoSEQ multiplex PCR, yet TCRdb's version contains in-frame clones alone and is incomplete. The sample contains 51,000 or so clones, roughly four fifths of which appear only once. J is TRBJ2-7 and V is TRBV30, with D perhaps TRBD2 (5 bases). The sequencing used peripheral blood, collected from a patient treated with radiotherapy plus ipilimumab. The TCR sequence derives from a human donor with non-small cell lung cancer who had stable disease on radiotherapy plus ipilimumab. The CDR3 nucleotides are TGTGCCTGGAGTGTAGCCGGGAACCTGAACGAGCAGTACTTC. It yields the protein CAWSVAGNLNEQYF.